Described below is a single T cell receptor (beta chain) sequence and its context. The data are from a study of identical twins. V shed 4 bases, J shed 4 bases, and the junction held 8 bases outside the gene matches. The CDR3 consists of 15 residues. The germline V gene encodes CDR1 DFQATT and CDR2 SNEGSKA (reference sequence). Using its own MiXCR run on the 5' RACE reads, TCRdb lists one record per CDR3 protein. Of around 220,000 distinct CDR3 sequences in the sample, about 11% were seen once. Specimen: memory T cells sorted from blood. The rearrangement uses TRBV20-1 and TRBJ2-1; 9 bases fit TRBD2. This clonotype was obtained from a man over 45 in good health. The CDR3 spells CSATGLAGIYNEQFF. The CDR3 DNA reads TGCAGTGCTACAGGTCTAGCGGGGATTTACAATGAGCAGTTCTTC.